This T cell receptor beta chain was documented in a study of regulatory T cells in long-lasting Graves disease. Whole-study context: Antithyroid drugs had been taken under 3 months by newly diagnosed Graves' patients.

A note on this clonotype: Its antigen remains unknown.

This CDR3 region has 12 residues. The junction had 5 bases not matched to a gene; V was cut back by 9 bases and J by 6 bases. CDR1 is SNHLY, CDR2 FYNNEI, per germline. The sample's time point: newly diagnosed GD, antithyroid drugs for less than 3 months. PBMC RNA was the source of the TCR library. General study results and limits: Patients with persistent Graves' had lower TCR diversity than newly diagnosed patients. Repertoires from persistent disease leaned toward TRBV28, TRBJ1-2 and TRBJ2-5.

Sequencing libraries for TCR beta were prepared with iRepertoire HTBI primers and Arm-PCR of CDR3 regions. From the multiplex PCR reads, TCRdb called clonotypes with MiXCR, one entry per CDR3 protein. The sample consists of fewer than 350,000 distinct CDR3 sequences, 18% of them appearing once. The sequenced sample was peripheral blood mononuclear cells (PBMCs), obtained at new diagnosis, from a patient treated with antithyroid drugs. This chain links TRBV2 with TRBJ2-1, with 7 bases lining up with TRBD2. The clonotype originates from a female donor with Graves disease. The CDR3 loop reads CARERTSNEQFF. The CDR3 DNA follows: TGTGCCAGGGAAAGGACTAGCAATGAGCAGTTCTTC.